This TCR beta chain was obtained from a study of cytomegalovirus exposure and HLA in healthy donors. Study as a whole: Around 77% of 300 to 450 genotyped donors fell in the Caucasian-associated ancestry cluster.

This CDR3 is 15 amino acids long. Germline lookup yields CDR1 SGHTA and CDR2 FQGNSA. Trimming took 2 bases from V and 2 from J, leaving 10 bases between them. Study-level points and caveats: Another analysis was done later, and it associated roughly 15,000 TCR beta sequences with HLA alleles at 0.05 false discovery rate. Within an earlier analysis, most TCR beta V segments proved productive either about 90% or about 30% of the time.

To note about this clone: Its antigen is as yet unknown.

13 Jbeta primers and 60 Vbeta primers were used for the PCR. Profiled with immunoSEQ multiplex PCR; TCRdb holds only in-frame clones, not every one. The data show about 170,000 clones, around 80% seen once. The genes are TRBV7-2 and TRBJ1-3; weak D call: TRBD1 (5 bases). Source material: PBMCs. The source is a woman in her 50s in good health and CMV-seropositive. The CDR3 loop is CASSLSRGAGNTIYF. The CDR3 DNA follows: TGTGCCAGCAGCTTATCCCGGGGGGCTGGAAACACCATATATTTT.